This TCR beta chain stems from a study of OX40 agonist ivuxolimab in advanced cancers. Broader study findings: Low levels of normalized T-cell clonal expansion also appeared in some nonresponders.

Concerning this clone: Its specificity is unknown.

Sequencing was performed with immunoSEQ multiplex PCR; in TCRdb, only in-frame clones are kept and a portion is missing. Among approximately 86,000 clones, 80% to 95% were seen once, and the ten largest hold 0.95% to 1.3%. CDR1 and CDR2 (germline): MDHEN, SYDVKM. The CDR3 has 12 residues. Unmatched junction bases numbered 7, after V lost 5 bases and J lost 10 bases. Sequencing was performed on CD4+ or CD8+ T cells sorted from blood, taken in a trial of the OX40 agonist ivuxolimab. The clonotype originates from an adult with an advanced solid tumor such as melanoma, head and neck, liver or kidney cancer. This chain links TRBV28 with TRBJ1-1, with TRBD1 identical over 7 bases. The CDR3 nucleotides are TGTGCCAGCAGTCAACTGACAGGGATAGCTTTCTTT. The encoded protein is CASSQLTGIAFF.